Below, 14 T cell receptor beta chains from the same sample are listed, as sequenced in a study of regulatory T cells in long-lasting Graves disease. Arm-PCR of CDR3 regions and iRepertoire HTBI primers were used to build TCR beta libraries. MiXCR, run by TCRdb on the multiplex PCR reads, gives a single entry per CDR3 protein. The data hold fewer than 600,000 distinct CDR3 sequences, with around a fifth observed a single time. Time point here: persistent/refractory GD, antithyroid drugs over 5 years with positive TRAb. PBMCs were the source of the RNA used for TCR sequencing. Material: peripheral blood mononuclear cells (PBMCs), obtained when the disease was refractory, from a patient treated with antithyroid drugs. These receptor sequences come from a female donor with Graves disease.

This clonotype was detected a few times. DNA for the CDR3: TGTGCCAGCGGTTGGACGATCGGAAACACCATATATTTT. Encoded protein: CASGWTIGNTIYF. The chain recombines TRBV12-3 or TRBV12-4 with TRBJ1-3, with D hard to call. The V end lost 8 bases, the J end lost 4 bases, and 12 bases lay between the germline ends. CDR3 length: 13 residues.

Notes on this clonotype: This likely reflects a read error, since a far larger clone is one base away. This chain links TRBV7-2 with TRBJ1-2, with 8 bases fitting TRBD1. CDR1 is SGHTA and CDR2 is FQGNSA in the germline V gene. The V segment lost 7 bases and the J segment 4 bases; nucleotides outside the gene matches: 5. This CDR3 is 13 amino acids long. This CDR3 is CASTRTGTYGYTF. The CDR3 DNA reads as TGTGCCAGCACCCGGACAGGGACCTATGGCTACACCTTC.

This clonotype was found a few times. Germline and junction disagree at one end, which may indicate a read error. This chain connects TRBV27 to TRBJ2-7; a weak D match, TRBD2 (5 bases). This CDR3 comprises 12 residues. The germline V gene encodes CDR1 MNHEY and CDR2 SMNVEV (reference sequence). DNA for the CDR3: TGTGCCAGCAGTTTTTCGGTCGGGGAGAGCGTCTTC. This sequence encodes CASSFSVGESVF.

This clonotype has only a few counts. The chain has TRBV19 and TRBJ2-6; 11 bases agree with TRBD1. Germline loops: CDR1 LNHDA, CDR2 SQIVND (reference sequence). The V segment lost 3 bases and the J segment 2 bases; nucleotides outside the gene matches: 9. CDR3 size: 19 residues. DNA of the CDR3: TGTGCCAGTAGTATCCGGACAGGGGGCAAAGCAGCTGGGGCCAACGTCCTGACTTTC. This translates into CASSIRTGGKAAGANVLTF.

This clonotype came up a few times. J is TRBJ2-2 and V is TRBV29-1, with D possibly being TRBD2 (5 bases). The CDR3 is 11 residues long. Germline CDR1 reads SQVTM; CDR2 reads ANQGSEA. V lost 6 bases and J 5 bases, leaving 7 bases between the germline ends. Written as DNA, the CDR3 is TGCAGCGTCAGGAGGACCGGGGAGCTGTTTTTT. Translated: CSVRRTGELFF.

The chain recombines TRBV9 with TRBJ1-2; a weak D match, TRBD1 (6 bases). Trimming cost V 4 bases and J 8 bases, with 15 bases left between them. Germline V gene lookup returns CDR1 SGDLS and CDR2 YYNGEE. The CDR3 covers 13 residues. The CDR3 DNA reads TGTGCCAGCAGCCCAGCGGGGGCTGGCGGCTACACCTTC. This translates into CASSPAGAGGYTF.

This rearrangement joins TRBV7-9 to TRBJ2-2, with a possible D match to TRBD2 (6 bases). V gave up 5 bases and J gave up 1 base, with 14 bases separating them. The CDR3 is 16 residues long. Germline assignment: CDR1 SEHNR and CDR2 FQNEAQ (reference sequence). The CDR3: CASSPRRVLNTGELFF. Here the CDR3 DNA reads TGTGCCAGCAGCCCTCGGAGGGTGTTGAACACCGGGGAGCTGTTTTTT.

The genes are TRBV12-3 or TRBV12-4 and TRBJ1-1; D is unclear. V lost 6 bases, J lost 4 bases, and 15 bases lay in between. This CDR3 is built from 14 residues. The CDR3 DNA sequence: TGTGCCAGCAGCTTAATTGTTGGAGGCACTGAAGCTTTCTTT. Its protein is CASSLIVGGTEAFF.

Ten or more counts support this clonotype. The rearrangement uses TRBV27 and TRBJ1-2, with a weak D call TRBD1 (6 bases). Looked up from germline, CDR1 is MNHEY and CDR2 is SMNVEV (reference sequence). V lost 6 bases, J lost 4 bases, and 18 bases lay in between. There are 15 residues in the CDR3. The CDR3 loop is CASRTLQGYGYGYTF. The DNA for the CDR3 is TGTGCCAGCAGGACCTTACAGGGTTACGGCTATGGCTACACCTTC.

The rearrangement joins TRBV10-1 to TRBJ2-5; D call uncertain. V was clipped by 9 bases and J by 5 bases, with 4 bases between them. CDR1 WNHNN and CDR2 SYGVQD come from the germline V gene (reference sequence). This CDR3 has 9 amino acids. The CDR3 DNA reads TGCGCCAGGAGGGAGACCCAGTACTTC. It codes for CARRETQYF.

The chain is built from TRBV5-1 and TRBJ2-1; a weak D match, TRBD1 (5 bases). V shed 3 bases and J shed 9 bases, with 10 bases lying between them. The CDR3 is 12 amino acids. The germline CDR1 and CDR2 sequences are SGHRS and YFSETQ. The CDR3 DNA reads TGCGCCAGCAGCTCCAGGGTTGGTGAGCAGTTCTTC. This gives the protein CASSSRVGEQFF.

The chain carries TRBV7-2 and TRBJ1-2; a possible D gene is TRBD1 (5 bases). Trimming took 3 bases from V and 5 from J, leaving 10 bases between them. Germline V lookup: CDR1 SGHTA, CDR2 FQGNSA. The CDR3 sequence is 13 residues long. CDR3 nucleotides: TGTGCCAGCAGCTTGGGGGGGGAGTATGGCTACACCTTC. This sequence encodes CASSLGGEYGYTF.

This clonotype was detected many times. The chain carries TRBV27 and TRBJ2-5, with unresolved D. V lost 7 bases to trimming and J lost 4 bases, with 22 bases between them. The length of the CDR3 is 16 residues. From germline, CDR1 is MNHEY and CDR2 SMNVEV (reference sequence). CDR3 DNA sequence: TGTGCCAGCACCCCCGGGCCTTCGGGTTCGGCAGAGACCCAGTACTTC. It encodes CASTPGPSGSAETQYF.

This chain connects TRBV5-4 to TRBJ1-1, with 7 bases fitting TRBD1. In germline, CDR1 is SGHNT, CDR2 YYREEE (reference sequence). V trimming: 4 bases; J trimming: 3 bases; junction bases outside the gene matches: 9. CDR3 length equals 15 residues. The CDR3 spells CASSTLQGLDTEAFF. In DNA, the CDR3 is TGTGCCAGCAGCACACTACAGGGGCTCGACACTGAAGCTTTCTTT. Complete variable domain (other parts from reference TRBV5-4 and TRBJ1-1): ETGVTQSPTHLIKTRGQQVTLRCSSQSGHNTVSWYQQALGQGPQFIFQYYREEENGRGNFPPRFSGLQFPNYSSELNVNALELDDSALYLCASSTLQGLDTEAFFGQGTRLTVV.